These 14 T cell receptor beta chains came from one sample sequenced in a study of PD-1 blockade in classical Hodgkin lymphoma. Sequencing used immunoSEQ multiplex PCR; TCRdb keeps in-frame clones, though not all of them. The table lists tens of thousands of clones, more than 75% of them singletons. The time point is: cycle 4 day 1 (C4D1), after more than 5 weeks of nivolumab. Exposure to brentuximab vedotin varied, and each patient had relapsed following autologous stem cell transplantation. This sample comprised peripheral blood mononuclear cells (PBMCs), obtained before the fourth cycle of nivolumab. These receptors all come from a human donor with classical Hodgkin lymphoma.

The chain recombines TRBV7-9 with TRBJ2-4, with TRBD2 matching 8 bases. CDR1 is SEHNR and CDR2 is FQNEAQ in the germline V gene (reference sequence). The CDR3 covers 16 residues. V was pared by 5 bases and J by 3 bases, with 9 bases of the junction left unmatched. The DNA of the CDR3 is TGTGCCAGCAGCCAGGGGCTAGCGGGCCTCAAAAACATTCAGTACTTC. This gives the protein CASSQGLAGLKNIQYF. The full variable domain, with the rest looked up from reference TRBV7-9 and TRBJ2-4, is DTGVSQNPRHKITKRGQNVTFRCDPISEHNRLYWYRQTLGQGPEFLTYFQNEAQLEKSRLLSDRFSAERPKGSFSTLEIQRTEQGDSAMYLCASSQGLAGLKNIQYFGAGTRLSVL.

V gene TRBV6-1 combines with J gene TRBJ1-5; possible D gene TRBD1, 6 bases. Germline V gene data show CDR1 as MNHNS and CDR2 as SASEGT. V was trimmed by 4 bases and J by 7 bases, leaving 23 bases between them. CDR3 length: 17 amino acids. The CDR3 spells CASSGHETGKWSQPQHF. The CDR3 nucleotides read TGTGCCAGCAGTGGACATGAAACAGGGAAATGGAGCCAGCCCCAGCATTTT.

The genes are TRBV2 and TRBJ2-7, with 8 positions matching TRBD1. Per germline, CDR1 SNHLY and CDR2 FYNNEI. The CDR3 extends over 16 amino acids. Trimming took 6 bases from V and 2 from J; bases not matched to a gene: 12. The CDR3 nucleotides are TGTGCCAGCAGAGAGCCTACCGGGACAGGCACCTACGAGCAGTACTTC. It is translated as CASREPTGTGTYEQYF.

The chain uses TRBV7-3 and TRBJ2-3; TRBD2 agrees at 10 bases. Germline CDR1 SGHTA, CDR2 FQGTGA. The CDR3 is 19 amino acids. The ends lost 0 bases at V and 5 bases at J; junction bases unmatched: 14. This chain's CDR3 is CASSLTLSSGGLGVDTQYF. The CDR3, as DNA: TGTGCCAGCAGCTTAACGTTATCTAGCGGGGGCCTGGGAGTAGATACGCAGTATTTT.

J is TRBJ2-1 and V is TRBV11-2, with 10 positions matching TRBD2. V gave up 3 bases and J gave up 0 bases; unmatched junction bases: 2. The CDR3 spans 16 residues. In germline, CDR1 is SGHAT, CDR2 FQNNGV. The CDR3 region has the DNA TGTGCCAGCAGCTTGAGCGGGAGGGGCTCCTACAATGAGCAGTTCTTC. The encoded protein is CASSLSGRGSYNEQFF.

The J gene is TRBJ2-7, the V gene TRBV5-1; 7 bases map to TRBD1. V lost 0 bases to trimming and J lost 4 bases; unmatched junction nucleotides: 4. The CDR3 covers 14 residues. CDR1 and CDR2 from the germline V gene are SGHRS and YFSETQ. The CDR3 DNA sequence: TGCGCCAGCAGCTTGGCCCTGACAGGGTACGAGCAGTACTTC. Protein: CASSLALTGYEQYF. Full variable domain (missing parts from reference TRBV5-1 and TRBJ2-7): KAGVTQTPRYLIKTRGQQVTLSCSPISGHRSVSWYQQTPGQGLQFLFEYFSETQRNKGNFPGRFSGRQFSNSRSEMNVSTLELGDSALYLCASSLALTGYEQYFGPGTRLTVT.

The chain combines TRBV15 with TRBJ2-1; weak D call: TRBD1 (6 bases). The CDR3 spans 16 residues. CDR1 is LNHNV and CDR2 is YYDKDF in the germline V gene (reference sequence). Trimming left V 3 bases short and J 2 bases short, with 14 bases between. The CDR3 DNA is TGTGCCACCAGCAGCAGACAGGATCTAACCTACAATGAGCAGTTCTTC. Its protein product is CATSSRQDLTYNEQFF. Full variable domain (rest looked up from reference TRBV15 and TRBJ2-1): DAMVIQNPRYQVTQFGKPVTLSCSQTLNHNVMYWYQQKSSQAPKLLFHYYDKDFNNEADTPDNFQSRRPNTSFCFLDIRSPGLGDTAMYLCATSSRQDLTYNEQFFGPGTRLTVL.

For this clone: One junction end does not reproduce the germline sequence, and a read error may be involved. The rearrangement uses TRBV4-2 and TRBJ2-3; 8 bases map to TRBD2. The CDR3 length is 18 residues. Germline V gene data show CDR1 as LGHNA and CDR2 as YNFKEQ. In DNA form, the CDR3 reads TGTGCCAGCAGCCAATCCCTGACCGGGGGGGGTACCACAAATACGCAGTATTTT. It yields the protein CASSQSLTGGGTTNTQYF.

The chain links TRBV11-2 to TRBJ2-5; weak D call: TRBD2 (5 bases). The CDR3 length is 13 residues. Germline V gene sequence: CDR1 SGHAT, CDR2 FQNNGV. V was pared by 3 bases and J by 11 bases, with 16 bases between. The CDR3 here is CASSLFGSGEQYF. CDR3 coding DNA: TGTGCCAGCAGCTTGTTTGGGTCCGGGGAGCAGTACTTC.

The rearrangement uses TRBV19 and TRBJ1-4, with D perhaps TRBD1 (5 bases). The CDR3 length is 15 residues. Trimming removed 5 bases from V and 7 bases from J, with 17 bases in between. Germline CDR1 and CDR2: LNHDA and SQIVND (reference sequence). The CDR3 DNA follows: TGTGCCAGTAGTGCAGGGCCCAATTCCCCTGAAAAACTGTTTTTT. Protein sequence: CASSAGPNSPEKLFF. Supplemented by reference TRBV19 and TRBJ1-4, the full variable domain reads DGGITQSPKYLFRKEGQNVTLSCEQNLNHDAMYWYRQDPGQGLRLIYYSQIVNDFQKGDIAEGYSVSREKKESFPLTVTSAQKNPTAFYLCASSAGPNSPEKLFFGSGTQLSVL.

The CDR3 DNA reads as TGTGCCAGCAGCTCATTAAGGGGCCGGGAAGCTTTCTTT. It translates to CASSSLRGREAFF. V is TRBV7-3 and J is TRBJ1-1; TRBD1 is a possible D gene (5 bases). The CDR3 runs 13 residues. The germline V gene has CDR1 SGHTA and CDR2 FQGTGA. V lost 4 bases and J lost 8, with 14 bases in between.

The table lists this clone with a count of one. V and J are TRBV7-2 and TRBJ2-1; weak D call: TRBD1 (5 bases). V gave up 2 bases and J gave up 9 bases, with 8 bases separating them. Germline V gene sequence: CDR1 SGHTA, CDR2 FQGNSA. There are 12 residues in the CDR3. The CDR3, as DNA: TGTGCCAGCAGCTTACAAGGGGTTGAGCAGTTCTTC. The encoded protein is CASSLQGVEQFF.

The gene calls are TRBV10-3 and TRBJ1-4; D is uncertain. This CDR3 comprises 15 residues. V dropped 0 bases and J dropped 12 bases, with 17 bases sitting between them. Germline V gene sequence: CDR1 ENHRY, CDR2 SYGVKD. CDR3 bases: TGTGCCATCAGTGAGTCGGCAGCCGCCCCTGAGGAACTGTTTTTT. Protein product: CAISESAAAPEELFF.

The chain links TRBV28 to TRBJ2-7, with D tentatively TRBD2 (6 bases). V was shortened by 7 bases and J by 4 bases, with 20 bases between the two germline ends. Germline V gene sequence: CDR1 MDHEN, CDR2 SYDVKM. The CDR3 is 15 residues long. In DNA, the CDR3 is TGTGCCAGCACCCCGGGCGGGATAGCTAGGTACGAGCAGTACTTC. Translating gives CASTPGGIARYEQYF.